Below are 25 T cell receptor beta chains sequenced from a single sample in a study of spatial heterogeneity in lung cancer. Broader study findings: Expanded alpha and beta TCR counts within tumors tracked tumor mutation counts.

TCRdb used MiXCR to reprocess the 5' RACE reads, holding one entry per CDR3 protein. The sample lists around 7,400 distinct CDR3 sequences, approximately 7% occurring once. The time point denotes: sample taken at primary tumor resection. No antigen is known for these receptors. The input for sequencing was lung tumor tissue, taken at surgery. The receptors were sampled from a male donor with early-stage non-small cell lung cancer.

The chain employs TRBV12-3 or TRBV12-4 and TRBJ2-7, with D perhaps matching TRBD1 or TRBD2 (6 bases each). CDR3 length equals 14 residues. V was pared by 5 bases and J by 0 bases, with 11 bases between. The CDR3 DNA reads as TGTGCCAGCAGTACGGGGGCGAGCTCCTACGAGCAGTACTTC. Its translation: CASSTGASSYEQYF.

This clonotype is deemed large. The chain couples TRBV11-2 to TRBJ2-1, with D unresolved. The CDR3 is 17 amino acids. V was trimmed by 5 bases and J by 5 bases, leaving 22 bases between them. Germline CDR1 is SGHAT and CDR2 is FQNNGV. The CDR3 nucleotides are TGTGCCAGCAGCCGAAACTACCATAACGGACCGGACAATGAGCAGTTCTTC. Protein: CASSRNYHNGPDNEQFF.

This clonotype was counted at least ten times. CDR3 amino acids: CASSYEGQVNTGELFF. The CDR3 DNA follows: TGTGCCAGCAGTTACGAGGGACAGGTTAACACCGGGGAGCTGTTTTTT. The J gene is TRBJ2-2, the V gene TRBV6-5; 8 nucleotides line up with TRBD1. V shed 2 bases and J 2 bases; nucleotides not matched to a gene: 4. This CDR3 is built from 16 residues. Looked up from germline, CDR1 is MNHEY and CDR2 is SVGAGI.

V is TRBV20-1 and J is TRBJ1-2; TRBD1 matches at 7 bases. The germline V gene encodes CDR1 DFQATT and CDR2 SNEGSKA (reference sequence). V lost 6 bases and J lost 2; bases outside the gene matches: 6. This CDR3 spans 13 amino acids. The CDR3 is CSAGDSQNYGYTF. DNA of the CDR3: TGCAGTGCAGGGGACAGTCAGAACTATGGCTACACCTTC.

This clonotype is classed as medium-sized. The V and J genes are TRBV19 and TRBJ2-2; 7 nucleotides line up with TRBD2. Trimming cost V 7 bases and J 1 base; bases outside gene matches: 9. CDR1 is LNHDA, CDR2 SQIVND, per germline (reference sequence). The CDR3 contains 16 residues. This CDR3 reads CASTHWGGLNTGELFF. CDR3 in DNA: TGTGCCAGTACCCACTGGGGGGGTTTGAACACCGGGGAGCTGTTTTTT. The full variable domain, its missing parts supplied by reference TRBV19 and TRBJ2-2, is DGGITQSPKYLFRKEGQNVTLSCEQNLNHDAMYWYRQDPGQGLRLIYYSQIVNDFQKGDIAEGYSVSREKKESFPLTVTSAQKNPTAFYLCASTHWGGLNTGELFFGEGSRLTVL.

The chain joins TRBV20-1 to TRBJ1-2; no definite D call. The CDR3 is 12 residues long. V was trimmed by 3 bases and J by 1 base, leaving 6 bases between them. From germline, CDR1 is DFQATT and CDR2 SNEGSKA (reference sequence). CDR3 loop: CSARGSNYGYTF. In DNA, the CDR3 is TGCAGTGCTAGGGGCAGTAACTATGGCTACACCTTC.

As for this clonotype: A read error may explain this, as a much larger clone is one base away. The chain joins TRBV5-1 to TRBJ1-2; no reliable D call. Germline CDR1 is SGHRS and CDR2 is YFSETQ. The CDR3 has 13 amino acids. The chain's CDR3 is CASSSDGQYGCTF. The CDR3 nucleotides read TGCGCCAGCAGCTCAGACGGCCAGTATGGCTGCACCTTC.

Many counts were recorded for this clonotype. The chain links TRBV6-5 to TRBJ1-5, with no clear D. The germline V and J ends were trimmed by 2 bases and 4 bases, with 18 bases remaining between them. CDR3 size: 17 residues. Germline lookup yields CDR1 MNHEY and CDR2 SVGAGI. CDR3: CASSYPHYRARNQPQHF. CDR3 DNA: TGTGCCAGCAGTTACCCCCACTACCGGGCCCGGAATCAGCCCCAGCATTTT.

In its sample, this clonotype is medium-sized (0.01 to 0.1%). The chain employs TRBV6-1 and TRBJ2-1; a possible D gene is TRBD2 (6 bases). CDR1 MNHNS and CDR2 SASEGT come from the germline V gene. This CDR3 comprises 14 residues. V shed 4 bases and J shed 6 bases, with 13 bases lying between them. CDR3 in DNA: TGTGCCAGCAGTGTCAACGGGAGAGGCAATGAGCAGTTCTTC. This codes for CASSVNGRGNEQFF.

The table lists this clonotype with many counts. V gene TRBV4-3 combines with J gene TRBJ1-5; perhaps TRBD1 as D (6 bases). CDR3 size: 15 residues. The V end was cut by 3 bases, the J end by 4 bases, with 13 bases between. The germline CDR1 and CDR2 sequences are LGHNA and YSLEER. The CDR3 DNA reads as TGCGCCAGCAGCCAGTTTACAGGGTCGAATCAGCCCCAGCATTTT. This encodes CASSQFTGSNQPQHF.

This clonotype was observed at least ten times. The CDR3 is CASSLGQGRYEQYF. The CDR3 bases are TGCGCCAGCAGCCTTGGACAGGGGAGGTACGAGCAGTACTTC. This chain links TRBV5-1 with TRBJ2-7; 9 bases line up with TRBD1. This CDR3 spans 14 amino acids. The germline V gene has CDR1 SGHRS and CDR2 YFSETQ. The V gene end was trimmed by 4 bases and the J gene end by 4 bases; junction bases not matched to a gene: 6.

This clonotype was recorded at least ten times. The chain employs TRBV7-2 and TRBJ2-2; the match to TRBD2 covers 7 bases. CDR1 is SGHTA and CDR2 is FQGNSA in the germline V gene. The J segment lost 2 bases and the V segment lost 3 bases, leaving 6 bases of the junction unmatched. The CDR3 covers 16 residues. CDR3 sequence reads: CASSFATSVNTGELFF. CDR3 nucleotides: TGTGCCAGCAGCTTCGCTACTAGCGTCAACACCGGGGAGCTGTTTTTT.

By sample share, this clonotype is medium-sized. As DNA, the CDR3 is TGTGCCACCTATCAACCAGGGAGAGGCACTGAAGCTTTCTTT. Its protein is CATYQPGRGTEAFF. The genes are TRBV19 and TRBJ1-1, with D perhaps TRBD1 (5 bases). Per germline, CDR1 LNHDA and CDR2 SQIVND (reference sequence). V was shortened by 10 bases and J by 4 bases, with 19 bases between the two germline ends. The CDR3 runs 14 residues.

This clonotype was observed many times. This chain uses TRBV12-3 or TRBV12-4 with TRBJ2-3, with D uncertain. CDR3 length: 18 amino acids. V lost 0 bases, J lost 2 bases, and 18 bases lay in between. CDR3 bases: TGTGCCAGCAGTTTAGCGATCGACCCATTGGCCGACACAGATACGCAGTATTTT. Protein: CASSLAIDPLADTDTQYF.

In this sample, this clonotype is medium-sized (0.01 to 0.1%). The chain employs TRBV3-1 and TRBJ1-1; D remains unclear. V lost 4 bases, J lost 0 bases, and 3 bases lay in between. CDR1 and CDR2 (germline): LGHDT, YNNKEL (reference sequence). The CDR3 is 12 residues long. This CDR3 is CASSLMNTEAFF. In nucleotides, the CDR3 is TGTGCCAGCAGCCTGATGAACACTGAAGCTTTCTTT.

This clonotype was detected ten times or more. The chain links TRBV7-6 to TRBJ2-2; D may be TRBD1 (6 bases). CDR1 SGHVS and CDR2 FNYEAQ come from the germline V gene. Trimming took off 5 bases at V and 2 bases at J, with 15 bases between the two ends. The CDR3 is 16 residues long. DNA for the CDR3: TGTGCCAGCAGCGAGCGGACAGCCGGCAACACCGGGGAGCTGTTTTTT. This translates into CASSERTAGNTGELFF.

This clonotype was recorded at least ten times. V is TRBV27 and J is TRBJ2-5; no clear D. V was shortened by 8 bases and J by 0 bases, with 4 bases between the two germline ends. There are 11 residues in the CDR3. Germline values: CDR1 MNHEY, CDR2 SMNVEV (reference sequence). The CDR3 nucleotides read TGTGCCAGCGCCCACCAAGAGACCCAGTACTTC. Protein product: CASAHQETQYF.

In this sample, this clonotype turned up a few times. The chain uses TRBV7-1 and TRBJ1-2; no clear D. TRBV7-1 falls under the ORF class, with uncertain function. Trimming took off 3 bases at V and 8 bases at J, with 19 bases between the two ends. CDR3 length equals 15 residues. The CDR3 DNA sequence: TGTGCCAGCAGCTCCTCTTCGACATCCCGGACGGGCTACACCTTC. It codes for CASSSSSTSRTGYTF.

The table lists this clonotype with many counts. This sequence joins TRBV12-3 or TRBV12-4 and TRBJ1-5, with 11 bases matching TRBD1. Trimming at V came to 6 bases and at J to 0 bases, leaving 10 bases not matched to a gene. This CDR3 spans 18 amino acids. CDR3 in DNA: TGTGCCAGCAGCACAAGGACAGGGGGCATTGTTAGCAATCAGCCCCAGCATTTT. Protein sequence: CASSTRTGGIVSNQPQHF.

This clonotype has ten or more counts. The V call is TRBV29-1, the J call TRBJ2-2; 9 bases agree with TRBD2. This CDR3 spans 14 amino acids. CDR1 is SQVTM and CDR2 is ANQGSEA in the germline V gene. Losses at the gene ends were 3 bases for V and 9 bases for J; bases not matched to a gene: 8. This CDR3 reads CSVEGLAALRELFF. The CDR3, as DNA: TGCAGCGTTGAGGGACTAGCAGCCCTACGGGAGCTGTTTTTT.

This clonotype occurred many times. V gene TRBV24-1 combines with J gene TRBJ2-1, with 12 nucleotides matching TRBD2. Trimming cost V 9 bases and J 1 base; bases outside gene matches: 0. This CDR3 has 14 residues. Germline CDR1 is KGHDR and CDR2 is SFDVKD. CDR3 residues: CATGLAGSYNEQFF. In nucleotides, the CDR3 is TGTGCCACCGGACTAGCGGGATCCTACAATGAGCAGTTCTTC.

In this sample, this clonotype turned up many times. This chain uses TRBV7-9 with TRBJ2-4, with TRBD1 identical over 10 bases. The CDR3 runs 14 residues. Germline assignment: CDR1 SEHNR and CDR2 FQNEAQ (reference sequence). The V and J ends lost 4 bases and 8 bases, in that order; junction bases with no gene match: 5. In nucleotides, the CDR3 is TGTGCCAGCAGCTCGACAGGGGGCGCGTACATTCAGTACTTC. This encodes CASSSTGGAYIQYF.

V and J are TRBV19 and TRBJ2-5; 7 bases align to TRBD2. The CDR3 is 15 amino acids. Germline trimming cut 8 bases from V and 0 bases from J; bases unmatched to any gene: 9. Germline values: CDR1 LNHDA, CDR2 SQIVND (reference sequence). DNA of the CDR3: TGTGCCAGTTCCCCGGCTAGCGGATACCAAGAGACCCAGTACTTC. Its translation is CASSPASGYQETQYF.

This chain connects TRBV28 to TRBJ2-7, with TRBD1 matching over 10 bases. The CDR3 totals 16 residues. V lost 5 bases and J lost 6; bases outside the gene matches: 13. Per the germline V gene, CDR1 is MDHEN and CDR2 is SYDVKM. The CDR3 spells CASSPYRPGQGGEQYF. DNA of the CDR3: TGTGCCAGCAGTCCCTACCGACCTGGACAGGGGGGCGAGCAGTACTTC.

This clonotype is labeled as medium-sized. The rearrangement joins TRBV6-6 to TRBJ1-4, with D hard to call. The CDR3 totals 11 residues. The germline V gene has CDR1 MNHNY and CDR2 SVGAGI (reference sequence). V shed 6 bases and J shed 11 bases, with 10 bases lying between them. This CDR3 reads CASSPGVKLFF. CDR3 bases: TGTGCCAGCAGCCCAGGCGTGAAACTGTTTTTT.